This TCR beta chain was found in a study of cytomegalovirus exposure and HLA in healthy donors. The CDR3 loop spans 14 amino acids. The trim removed 6 bases at V and 4 bases at J, leaving 4 bases unmatched. Germline V lookup: CDR1 SGHNT, CDR2 YYREEE (reference sequence). Profiled with immunoSEQ multiplex PCR; TCRdb holds only in-frame clones, not every one. The table includes some 84,000 clones, approximately 91% detected once. The sequence was obtained from a man aged 30-40 years in good health and CMV-seronegative. The material sequenced was PBMCs. The rearrangement links TRBV5-4 to TRBJ2-2, with 9 bases aligning to TRBD2. The CDR3 region is CASNRGRGTGELFF. In DNA, the CDR3 is TGTGCCAGCAATCGCGGGAGGGGCACCGGGGAGCTGTTTTTT.